This TCR beta chain emerged from a study of blood T cell repertoires in COVID-19. Background on the study: The cDNA or gDNA used as material had been derived from T cells, B-cell-depleted T cells, or PBMCs.

Data came from immunoSEQ multiplex PCR; TCRdb stores just in-frame clones and leaves some out. The sample holds 200,000 to 250,000 clones, around 88% seen once. The CDR3 is 15 amino acids. Unmatched junction bases numbered 11, after V lost 8 bases and J lost 5 bases. CDR1 is LNHDA, CDR2 SQIVND, per germline (reference sequence). The sequenced material came from PBMCs or T cells enriched from blood (not recorded which). The sequence was collected from a woman aged 45-65 years with acute COVID-19. The genes are TRBV19 and TRBJ2-7; 11 nucleotides agree with TRBD1. This CDR3 is CASRGGTGGFNEQYF. CDR3 DNA sequence: TGTGCCAGTCGCGGAGGGACAGGGGGTTTCAACGAGCAGTACTTC.